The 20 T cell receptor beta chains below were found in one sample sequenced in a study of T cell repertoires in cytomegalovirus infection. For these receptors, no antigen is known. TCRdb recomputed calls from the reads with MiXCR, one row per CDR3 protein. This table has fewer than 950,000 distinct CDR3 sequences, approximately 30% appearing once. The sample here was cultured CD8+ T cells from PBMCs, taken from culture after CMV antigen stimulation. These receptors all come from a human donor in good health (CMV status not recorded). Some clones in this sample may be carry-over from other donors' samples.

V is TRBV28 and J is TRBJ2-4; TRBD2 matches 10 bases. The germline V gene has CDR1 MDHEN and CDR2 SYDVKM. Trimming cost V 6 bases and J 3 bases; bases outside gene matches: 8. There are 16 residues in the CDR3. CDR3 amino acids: CASSSGRGDGKNIQYF. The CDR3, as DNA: TGTGCCAGCAGCAGCGGGAGGGGTGATGGCAAAAACATTCAGTACTTC.

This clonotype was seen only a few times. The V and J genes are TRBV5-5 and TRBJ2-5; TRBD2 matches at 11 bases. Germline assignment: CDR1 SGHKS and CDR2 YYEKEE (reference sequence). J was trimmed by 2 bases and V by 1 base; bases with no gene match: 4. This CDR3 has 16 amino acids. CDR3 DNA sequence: TGTGCCAGCAGCTTGATGGCTAGCGGGGGGCAAGAGACCCAGTACTTC. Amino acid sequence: CASSLMASGGQETQYF.

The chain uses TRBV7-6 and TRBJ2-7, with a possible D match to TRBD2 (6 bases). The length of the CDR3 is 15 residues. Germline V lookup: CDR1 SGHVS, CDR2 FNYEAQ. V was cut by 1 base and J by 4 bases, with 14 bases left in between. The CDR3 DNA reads TGTGCCAGCAGCTTAGGGGACTCCCCAAGGTACGAGCAGTACGTC. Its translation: CASSLGDSPRYEQYV.

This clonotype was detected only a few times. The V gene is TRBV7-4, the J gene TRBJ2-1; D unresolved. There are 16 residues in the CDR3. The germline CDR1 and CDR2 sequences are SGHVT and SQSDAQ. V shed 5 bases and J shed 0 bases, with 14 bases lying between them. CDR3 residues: CASSLSHGSSYNEQFF. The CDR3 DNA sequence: TGTGCCAGCAGCCTTTCTCATGGAAGCTCCTACAATGAGCAGTTCTTC.

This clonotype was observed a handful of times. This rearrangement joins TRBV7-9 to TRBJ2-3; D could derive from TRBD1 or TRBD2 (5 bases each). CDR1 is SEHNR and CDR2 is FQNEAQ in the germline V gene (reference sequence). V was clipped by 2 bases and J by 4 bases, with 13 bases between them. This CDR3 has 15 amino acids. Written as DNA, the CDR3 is TGTGCCAGCAGCTTACCCGGGACCCTCCCAGATACGCAGTATTTT. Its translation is CASSLPGTLPDTQYF.

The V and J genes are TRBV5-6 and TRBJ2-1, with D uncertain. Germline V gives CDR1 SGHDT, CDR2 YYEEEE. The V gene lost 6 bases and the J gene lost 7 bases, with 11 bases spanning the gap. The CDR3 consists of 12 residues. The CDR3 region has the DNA TGTGCCAGCACCCTTTTGAGAAATGAGCAGTTCTTC. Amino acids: CASTLLRNEQFF.

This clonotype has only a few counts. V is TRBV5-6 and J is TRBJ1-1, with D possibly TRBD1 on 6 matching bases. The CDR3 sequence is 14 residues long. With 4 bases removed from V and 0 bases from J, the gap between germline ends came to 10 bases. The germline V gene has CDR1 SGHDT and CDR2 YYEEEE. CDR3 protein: CASSSRGMNTEAFF. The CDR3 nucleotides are TGTGCCAGCAGCAGCAGGGGCATGAACACTGAAGCTTTCTTT.

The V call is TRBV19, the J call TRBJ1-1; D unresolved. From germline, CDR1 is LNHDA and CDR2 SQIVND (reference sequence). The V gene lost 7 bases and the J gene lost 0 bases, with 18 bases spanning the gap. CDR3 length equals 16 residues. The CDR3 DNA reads TGTGCCAGTACCTTAAGCAGGACCGCAGTGAACACTGAAGCTTTCTTT. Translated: CASTLSRTAVNTEAFF.

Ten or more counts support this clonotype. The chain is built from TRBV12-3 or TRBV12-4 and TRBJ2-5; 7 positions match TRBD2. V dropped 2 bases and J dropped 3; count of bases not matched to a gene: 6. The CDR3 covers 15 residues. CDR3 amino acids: CASSLIWGGEETQYF. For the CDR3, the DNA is TGTGCCAGCAGTTTAATTTGGGGGGGGGAAGAGACCCAGTACTTC.

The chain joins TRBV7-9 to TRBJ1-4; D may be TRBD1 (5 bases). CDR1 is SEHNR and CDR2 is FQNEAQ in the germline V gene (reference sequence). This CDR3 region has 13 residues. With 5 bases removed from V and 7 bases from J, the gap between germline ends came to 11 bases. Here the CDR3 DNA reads TGTGCCAGCAGCCCTCAGGGCGCTGAAAAACTGTTTTTT. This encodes CASSPQGAEKLFF.

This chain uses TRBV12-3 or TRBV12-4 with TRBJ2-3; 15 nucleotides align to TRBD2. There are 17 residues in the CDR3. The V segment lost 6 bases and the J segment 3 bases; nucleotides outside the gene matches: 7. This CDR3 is CASSGLAGGLGTDTQYF. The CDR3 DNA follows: TGTGCCAGCAGCGGACTAGCGGGGGGGCTAGGGACAGATACGCAGTATTTT.

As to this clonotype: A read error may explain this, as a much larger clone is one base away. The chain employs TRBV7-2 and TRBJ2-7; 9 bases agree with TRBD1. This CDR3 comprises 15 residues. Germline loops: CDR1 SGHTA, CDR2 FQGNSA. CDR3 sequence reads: CANSFGQGWSYEQYF. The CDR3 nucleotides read TGTGCCAACAGCTTTGGACAGGGGTGGTCCTACGAGCAGTACTTC.

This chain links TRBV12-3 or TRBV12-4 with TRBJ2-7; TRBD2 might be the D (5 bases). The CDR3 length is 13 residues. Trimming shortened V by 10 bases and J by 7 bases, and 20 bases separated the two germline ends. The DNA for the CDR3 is TGTGCCAACAAAGACACCAACTCGGGGGAGCAGTACGTC. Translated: CANKDTNSGEQYV.

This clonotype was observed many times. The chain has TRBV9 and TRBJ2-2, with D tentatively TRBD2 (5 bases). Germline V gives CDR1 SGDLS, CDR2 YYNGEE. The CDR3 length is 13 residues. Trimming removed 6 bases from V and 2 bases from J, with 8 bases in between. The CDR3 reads CASTEGNTGELFF. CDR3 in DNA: TGTGCCAGCACCGAGGGAAACACCGGGGAGCTGTTTTTT.

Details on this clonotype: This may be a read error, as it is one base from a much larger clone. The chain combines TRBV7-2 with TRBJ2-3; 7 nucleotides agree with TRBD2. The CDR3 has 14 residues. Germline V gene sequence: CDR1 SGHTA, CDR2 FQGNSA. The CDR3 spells CASSLGAGLDMQYF. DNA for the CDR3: TGTGCCAGCAGCTTAGGAGCGGGATTAGATATGCAGTATTTT.

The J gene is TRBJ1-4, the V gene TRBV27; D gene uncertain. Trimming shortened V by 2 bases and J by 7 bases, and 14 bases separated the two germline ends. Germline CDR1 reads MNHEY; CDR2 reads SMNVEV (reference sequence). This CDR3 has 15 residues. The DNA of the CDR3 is TGTGCCAGCAGTTTACTTGCGGGAGCTACTGAAAAACTGTTTTTT. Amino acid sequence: CASSLLAGATEKLFF.

The CDR3 DNA sequence: TGCAGCGTTGACGGGACAATCACCGGGGAGCTGTTTTTT. Translating gives CSVDGTITGELFF. The V gene is TRBV29-1, the J gene TRBJ2-2; D possibly corresponds to TRBD1 (6 bases). V lost 3 bases, J lost 4 bases, and 9 bases lay in between. Germline CDR1 is SQVTM and CDR2 is ANQGSEA. The length of the CDR3 is 13 residues.

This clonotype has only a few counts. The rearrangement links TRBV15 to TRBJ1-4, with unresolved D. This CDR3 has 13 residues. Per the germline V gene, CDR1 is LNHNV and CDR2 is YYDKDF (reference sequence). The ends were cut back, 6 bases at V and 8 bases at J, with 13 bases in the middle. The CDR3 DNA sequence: TGTGCCACCAGTAGTGCGAGAGGGGAAAAACTGTTTTTT. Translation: CATSSARGEKLFF.

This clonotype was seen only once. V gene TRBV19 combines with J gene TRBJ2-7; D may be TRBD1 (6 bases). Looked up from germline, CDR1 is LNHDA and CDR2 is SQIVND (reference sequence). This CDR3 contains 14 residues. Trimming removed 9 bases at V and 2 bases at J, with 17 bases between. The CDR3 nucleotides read TGTGCCAGCACTCCGACAGGCTCGGCCTACGAGCAGTACTTC. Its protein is CASTPTGSAYEQYF.

CDR3 amino acids: CSPTLGWGYTF. The CDR3 DNA follows: TGCAGCCCCACGCTAGGCTGGGGCTACACCTTC. The chain recombines TRBV20-1 with TRBJ1-2, with unresolved D. Germline V gives CDR1 DFQATT, CDR2 SNEGSKA (reference sequence). The CDR3 runs to 11 residues.